This TCR beta chain was captured by sequencing in a study of metastatic and nonmetastatic thyroid tumors. The CDR3 loop spans 14 amino acids. Germline-derived CDR1 and CDR2 are GTSNPN and SVGIG (reference sequence). V shed 4 bases and J shed 4 bases, with 14 bases lying between them. TCRdb re-clonotyped the PCR reads via MiXCR. The data hold about 64,000 clones, with 4% to 4.5% observed a single time. Until they underwent thyroid surgery, no patient had received any treatment. Sequencing was performed on blood. The rearrangement links TRBV30 to TRBJ2-1, with a possible D match to TRBD1 (6 bases). This TCR was recovered from a female donor with papillary thyroid cancer or a benign thyroid nodule (not recorded which). Some clones in this sample may be carry-over from other donors' samples. The chain's CDR3 is CAWKTGQPYNEQFF. CDR3 nucleotide sequence: TGTGCCTGGAAAACTGGACAGCCATACAATGAGCAGTTCTTC.